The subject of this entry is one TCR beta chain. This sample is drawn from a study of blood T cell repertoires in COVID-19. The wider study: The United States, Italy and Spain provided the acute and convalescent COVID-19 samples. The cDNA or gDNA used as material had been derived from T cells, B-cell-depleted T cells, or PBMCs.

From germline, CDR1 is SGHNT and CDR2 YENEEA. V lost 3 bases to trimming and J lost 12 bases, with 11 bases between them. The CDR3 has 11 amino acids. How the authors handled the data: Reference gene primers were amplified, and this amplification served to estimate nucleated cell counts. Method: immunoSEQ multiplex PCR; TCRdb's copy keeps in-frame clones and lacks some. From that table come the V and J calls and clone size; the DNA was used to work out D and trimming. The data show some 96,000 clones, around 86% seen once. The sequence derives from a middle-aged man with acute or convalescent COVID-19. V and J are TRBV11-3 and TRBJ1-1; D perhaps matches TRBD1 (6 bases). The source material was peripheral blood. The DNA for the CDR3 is TGTGCCAGCAGCTTTAGGGGGACATCTTTCTTT. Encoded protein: CASSFRGTSFF. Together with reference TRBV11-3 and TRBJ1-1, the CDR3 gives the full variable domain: EAGVVQSPRYKIIEKKQPVAFWCNPISGHNTLYWYLQNLGQGPELLIRYENEEAVDDSQLPKDRFSAERLKGVDSTLKIQPAELGDSAVYLCASSFRGTSFFGQGTRLTVV.